A selection of T cell receptor beta chains follows, all from one sample in a study of identifying expanded T cells in peripheral blood. Sequencing used immunoSEQ multiplex PCR; TCRdb keeps in-frame clones, though not all of them. The sample has 100,000 to 150,000 clones, 75% to 90% seen once; the top ten hold approximately 3%. The material sequenced was blood. The receptors shown here come from a person between 18 and 75 years old in good health. Each CDR3 is given without its conserved first and last residue. A D gene is named only where the DNA matches it firmly.

D	V	J	CDR3
.	TRBV29-1	TRBJ1-1	SVDRRTEAF
TRBD1	TRBV5-6	TRBJ1-6	ASSYMTGGLYNSPLH
.	TRBV7-9	TRBJ1-2	ASSLATAKYGYT
TRBD1	TRBV19	TRBJ1-2	ASSIVFGRGHGYT
.	TRBV9	TRBJ1-2	ASSPTGGAGVFNYGYT
TRBD1	TRBV14	TRBJ2-7	ASSRTGTGGHEQY
.	TRBV15	TRBJ1-5	ATSHAGLNQPQH
.	TRBV18	TRBJ1-2	ASSPMGGGYT
TRBD2	TRBV7-8	TRBJ2-2	ASSFPRRGGNTGELF
.	TRBV7-2	TRBJ2-1	ASSYDSLRNNEQF
.	TRBV2	TRBJ1-1	ASSETGGRRTEAF
.	TRBV11-2	TRBJ1-6	ASSLDPDSYNSPLH
.	TRBV14	TRBJ2-7	ASSQVPSTTTYEQY
TRBD1	TRBV7-8	TRBJ1-2	ASSFLGQGASGYT
TRBD1	TRBV5-4	TRBJ2-2	ASSLTGALTGELF
TRBD1	TRBV5-1	TRBJ2-3	ASSFNGQGLDTQY
.	TRBV6-1	TRBJ1-5	ASSANRDIYQPQH
.	TRBV7-2	TRBJ2-6	ASSLLSISGANVLT
.	TRBV7-6	TRBJ2-5	ASSLFRSWEETQY
TRBD2	TRBV5-6	TRBJ2-4	ASSLRLGGAKNIQY
.	TRBV6-5	TRBJ1-3	ASSGPSSGNTIY
.	TRBV28	TRBJ2-4	ASRTGDRFVSSNIQY
.	TRBV5-6	TRBJ2-7	ASSLLPGPGGYYEQY
.	TRBV30	TRBJ2-6	AWSVMGAGANVLT
.	TRBV5-1	TRBJ2-1	ASSFDLSSYNEQF
.	TRBV19	TRBJ1-5	ASSILGDQPQH
.	TRBV5-5	TRBJ1-1	ASSHRNTEAF
.	TRBV6-5	TRBJ1-1	ASSPLQGEAAF
.	TRBV2	TRBJ1-3	ATSTSSGNTIY
.	TRBV7-9	TRBJ2-6	ASSPRGAGSGANVLT
.	TRBV30	TRBJ1-5	AWSVGHQPQH
.	TRBV19	TRBJ2-5	ASTEGGRGLETQY
TRBD1	TRBV27	TRBJ1-5	ASSLGTGPGQPQH
TRBD1	TRBV7-9	TRBJ1-1	ASSSGQGKDTEAF
.	TRBV25-1	TRBJ1-2	ASSRNYGYT
.	TRBV5-4	TRBJ1-1	ASSLGRGTEAF
.	TRBV18	TRBJ2-7	ASSPPGTPGEQY
.	TRBV7-2	TRBJ1-1	ASSEEGTRGTEAF
.	TRBV7-9	TRBJ1-6	ASSLDPAGVPLH
TRBD1	TRBV9	TRBJ2-7	ASSVFEGGDRDSYEQY
.	TRBV28	TRBJ1-3	ASSLVLGNTIY
TRBD2	TRBV6-6	TRBJ2-5	ASRAGGETQY
.	TRBV6-1	TRBJ1-2	ASSDGISGYT
TRBD1	TRBV5-1	TRBJ2-2	ASSGTGGYTGELF
.	TRBV6-5	TRBJ1-5	ASKSGSNQPQH
TRBD1	TRBV5-1	TRBJ1-1	ASRSTGSEAEAF
.	TRBV6-5	TRBJ1-1	ASRSRTENTEAF
.	TRBV14	TRBJ1-1	ASSQQGNTEAF
.	TRBV5-4	TRBJ2-3	ASSTTDRRTDTQY
TRBD1	TRBV7-7	TRBJ1-4	ATSAGQGSEKLF
TRBD1	TRBV11-3	TRBJ1-3	ASSSRGLSGNTIY
.	TRBV5-4	TRBJ1-1	ASSLKGGQFMPNTEAF
TRBD2	TRBV10-3	TRBJ2-3	AISERGGRDTQY
.	TRBV5-1	TRBJ1-6	ASSLQGGYNSPLH
.	TRBV11-3	TRBJ2-3	ASSLGADTSTDTQY
.	TRBV19	TRBJ1-4	ATRRPGANEKLF
TRBD1	TRBV7-6	TRBJ2-2	ASSLATGFRELF
.	TRBV29-1	TRBJ1-1	SVLPGVNTEAF
.	TRBV2	TRBJ2-1	ASRPGLNEQF
.	TRBV9	TRBJ2-3	ASSAQGDTQY